Shown below are 32 T cell receptor beta chains from a single sample sequenced in a study of somatic mutations in cytotoxic T cells in rheumatoid arthritis. Here immunoSEQ multiplex PCR was the method, and the copy in TCRdb shows in-frame clones only, minus some. The sample has 20,000 or so clones; around 85% are singletons. Source material: CD8+ T cells sorted from blood. All receptors derive from a woman aged 40 to 49 with rheumatoid arthritis.

This chain links TRBV9 with TRBJ1-2; 7 bases map to TRBD1. V gave up 3 bases and J gave up 3 bases; unmatched junction bases: 5. This CDR3 spans 14 amino acids. In germline, CDR1 is SGDLS, CDR2 YYNGEE. The CDR3 DNA reads TGTGCCAGCAGCGGCACAGGGGATCACTATGGCTACACCTTC. Protein sequence: CASSGTGDHYGYTF.

The chain is built from TRBV5-1 and TRBJ2-5; a weak D match, TRBD2 (6 bases). V lost 0 bases to trimming and J lost 2 bases, with 11 bases between them. The V gene's germline CDR1 is SGHRS and CDR2 YFSETQ. There are 15 residues in the CDR3. The CDR3 region has the DNA TGCGCCAGCAGCTTGGTCGGGAGTCCACAAGAGACCCAGTACTTC. Amino acid sequence: CASSLVGSPQETQYF.

The chain has TRBV4-1 and TRBJ2-7, with a tentative D call TRBD1 (6 bases). The CDR3 runs 14 residues. Germline CDR1 and CDR2: MGHRA and YSYEKL. V lost 0 bases, J lost 2 bases, and 8 bases lay in between. CDR3 DNA: TGCGCCAGCAGCCAAGAACAGGGAACCTACGAGCAGTACTTC. Its protein is CASSQEQGTYEQYF.

The chain combines TRBV27 with TRBJ2-1, with 7 bases identical to TRBD2. The J segment lost 0 bases and the V segment lost 10 bases, leaving 9 bases of the junction unmatched. This CDR3 has 15 amino acids. Germline V lookup: CDR1 MNHEY, CDR2 SMNVEV (reference sequence). The CDR3 DNA reads as TGTGCCACCGGGCCGTGGGGGGGCTCCTACAATGAGCAGTTCTTC. It specifies CATGPWGGSYNEQFF.

V and J are TRBV5-4 and TRBJ1-4, with a tentative D call TRBD1 (5 bases). The germline gives CDR1 SGHNT, CDR2 YYREEE (reference sequence). The CDR3 runs to 12 residues. V was trimmed by 3 bases and J by 12 bases, leaving 12 bases between them. The CDR3: CASSSQGMELFF. The CDR3 DNA sequence: TGTGCCAGCAGCTCTCAGGGAATGGAACTGTTTTTT.

The J gene is TRBJ2-2, the V gene TRBV2, with 7 bases identical to TRBD1. V lost 1 base, J lost 5 bases, and 4 bases stayed unmatched. Germline V lookup: CDR1 SNHLY, CDR2 FYNNEI. The CDR3 is 15 amino acids. CDR3 region: CASSEEQGWTGELFF. In DNA form, the CDR3 reads TGTGCCAGCAGTGAAGAACAGGGGTGGACCGGGGAGCTGTTTTTT.

The chain employs TRBV11-2 and TRBJ1-5; 8 bases align to TRBD1. This CDR3 contains 15 residues. Germline CDR1 is SGHAT and CDR2 is FQNNGV. J lost 3 bases, V lost 8 bases, and 9 bases had no gene match. The CDR3 sequence: CASSKGDRPNQPQHF. The CDR3 DNA follows: TGTGCCAGCTCCAAGGGGGACAGGCCCAATCAGCCCCAGCATTTT.

The chain recombines TRBV7-8 with TRBJ2-3; 8 nucleotides agree with TRBD2. The CDR3 runs to 15 residues. CDR1 and CDR2 (germline): SGHVS, FQNEAQ. V gave up 5 bases and J gave up 1 base; unmatched junction bases: 5. CDR3 in DNA: TGTGCCAGCAGCACTCCGACTAGCGGCACAGATACGCAGTATTTT. This encodes CASSTPTSGTDTQYF.

This rearrangement joins TRBV19 to TRBJ1-2; TRBD1 might be the D (5 bases). CDR3 length equals 13 residues. Germline values: CDR1 LNHDA, CDR2 SQIVND (reference sequence). V lost 5 bases to trimming and J lost 2 bases, with 9 bases between them. The CDR3 bases are TGTGCCAGTAGTGGGACTTGGAACTATGGCTACACCTTC. Its translation is CASSGTWNYGYTF.

The chain uses TRBV29-1 and TRBJ2-2; 8 nucleotides match TRBD1. There are 14 residues in the CDR3. Looked up from germline, CDR1 is SQVTM and CDR2 is ANQGSEA. With 4 bases clipped from V and 1 base from J, the junction kept 2 bases outside the gene matches. CDR3 in amino acids: CSVGGTGNTGELFF. Here the CDR3 DNA reads TGCAGCGTTGGAGGGACAGGGAACACCGGGGAGCTGTTTTTT.

In this sample, this clone turned up a few times. The gene calls are TRBV6-1 and TRBJ2-1; weak D call: TRBD1 (6 bases). V was pared by 5 bases and J by 7 bases, with 15 bases between. CDR3 length equals 14 residues. Looked up from germline, CDR1 is MNHNS and CDR2 is SASEGT. CDR3 sequence: CASSPGDGLNEQFF. CDR3 sequence (DNA): TGTGCCAGCAGTCCAGGGGACGGGCTGAATGAGCAGTTCTTC.

The rearrangement joins TRBV5-1 to TRBJ1-3; perhaps TRBD1 as D (5 bases). The ends were cut back, 1 base at V and 3 bases at J, with 14 bases in the middle. Germline V CDR1 and CDR2: SGHRS, YFSETQ. The CDR3 spans 16 residues. In DNA form, the CDR3 reads TGCGCCAGCAGCTTGCGCGCGGGGGGTTATGGAAACACCATATATTTT. Amino acids: CASSLRAGGYGNTIYF.

This chain joins TRBV6-1 and TRBJ1-2, with 9 bases aligning to TRBD1. V dropped 4 bases and J dropped 8; count of bases not matched to a gene: 5. There are 13 residues in the CDR3. CDR1 and CDR2 (germline): MNHNS, SASEGT. The CDR3 here is CASSAGTGTGYTF. The CDR3 DNA follows: TGTGCCAGCAGTGCCGGGACAGGGACAGGCTACACCTTC.

The chain carries TRBV5-1 and TRBJ1-1, with D unresolved. The germline V gene encodes CDR1 SGHRS and CDR2 YFSETQ. V lost 5 bases, J lost 4 bases, and 9 bases lay in between. This CDR3 is 12 amino acids long. CDR3 sequence (DNA): TGCGCCAGCAGGGGGAGTGCCACTGAAGCTTTCTTT. Translating it yields CASRGSATEAFF. The full variable domain, in which reference TRBV5-1 and TRBJ1-1 provide the parts outside the CDR3, is KAGVTQTPRYLIKTRGQQVTLSCSPISGHRSVSWYQQTPGQGLQFLFEYFSETQRNKGNFPGRFSGRQFSNSRSEMNVSTLELGDSALYLCASRGSATEAFFGQGTRLTVV.

V gene TRBV11-3 combines with J gene TRBJ2-1; no definite D call. V shed 2 bases and J shed 0 bases, with 5 bases lying between them. The CDR3 extends over 14 amino acids. Germline V gene data show CDR1 as SGHNT and CDR2 as YENEEA. The CDR3 spells CASSLLSSYNEQFF. CDR3 nucleotides: TGTGCCAGCAGCTTACTGAGCTCCTACAATGAGCAGTTCTTC.

The genes are TRBV5-5 and TRBJ2-7; D may be TRBD2 (5 bases). V gave up 4 bases and J gave up 5 bases, with 13 bases separating them. Per the germline V gene, CDR1 is SGHKS and CDR2 is YYEKEE (reference sequence). This CDR3 is built from 13 residues. The CDR3 here is CASSDLASHEQYF. DNA for the CDR3: TGTGCCAGCAGCGACCTAGCTTCCCACGAGCAGTACTTC.

The gene calls are TRBV9 and TRBJ2-3; no clear D. CDR1 is SGDLS and CDR2 is YYNGEE in the germline V gene. CDR3 length equals 17 residues. Trimming stripped 1 base from V and 4 bases from J, with 19 bases between. The CDR3 sequence is CASSVSSGLALADTQYF. As DNA, the CDR3 is TGTGCCAGCAGCGTAAGCAGTGGGCTGGCTTTGGCAGATACGCAGTATTTT.

The chain recombines TRBV4-2 with TRBJ1-5; weak D call: TRBD1 (5 bases). Germline V gene data show CDR1 as LGHNA and CDR2 as YNFKEQ. The V gene lost 3 bases and the J gene lost 0 bases, with 9 bases spanning the gap. The CDR3 runs to 15 residues. The CDR3: CASSQTVNSNQPQHF. The CDR3 bases are TGTGCCAGCAGCCAGACAGTCAATAGCAATCAGCCCCAGCATTTT.

The CDR3 reads CASSFGLGTGILYEQYF. The CDR3 DNA is TGTGCCAGCAGCTTCGGCCTAGGGACAGGTATCCTATACGAGCAGTACTTC. This sequence joins TRBV7-6 and TRBJ2-7; 8 nucleotides match TRBD1. The V gene's germline CDR1 is SGHVS and CDR2 FNYEAQ. The trim removed 3 bases at V and 4 bases at J, leaving 14 bases unmatched. The CDR3 is made up of 17 amino acids.

V is TRBV19 and J is TRBJ1-1, with D perhaps matching TRBD1 (5 bases). The CDR3 length is 12 residues. The germline V and J ends were trimmed by 6 bases and 4 bases, with 9 bases remaining between them. Germline CDR1 is LNHDA and CDR2 is SQIVND (reference sequence). The CDR3 loop is CASRSRATEAFF. CDR3 nucleotide sequence: TGTGCCAGTAGATCCAGGGCCACTGAAGCTTTCTTT.

The chain is built from TRBV7-9 and TRBJ1-1; D is undetermined. CDR1 and CDR2 from the germline V gene are SEHNR and FQNEAQ (reference sequence). Trimming stripped 1 base from V and 0 bases from J, with 6 bases between. The CDR3 consists of 14 residues. The DNA for the CDR3 is TGTGCCAGCAGCTTAGGGGCCCTGAACACTGAAGCTTTCTTT. Protein product: CASSLGALNTEAFF. The full variable domain, with the rest looked up from reference TRBV7-9 and TRBJ1-1, is DTGVSQNPRHKITKRGQNVTFRCDPISEHNRLYWYRQTLGQGPEFLTYFQNEAQLEKSRLLSDRFSAERPKGSFSTLEIQRTEQGDSAMYLCASSLGALNTEAFFGQGTRLTVV.

This chain uses TRBV6-5 with TRBJ1-2; tentative D call: TRBD1 (6 bases). This CDR3 is built from 11 residues. Germline CDR1 is MNHEY and CDR2 is SVGAGI. V shed 7 bases and J shed 8 bases, with 11 bases lying between them. The CDR3 nucleotides are TGTGCCAGCATCGGGGGGGGCGGCTACACCTTC. Encoded protein: CASIGGGGYTF.

This clone came up a few times. The chain links TRBV28 to TRBJ2-7; 9 nucleotides match TRBD1. This CDR3 comprises 14 residues. Losses at the gene ends were 4 bases for V and 2 bases for J; bases not matched to a gene: 3. The germline gives CDR1 MDHEN, CDR2 SYDVKM. The CDR3 DNA reads as TGTGCCAGCAGTTCCGGGACAGGGCCCTACGAGCAGTACTTC. This translates into CASSSGTGPYEQYF.

The rearrangement joins TRBV4-1 to TRBJ2-7, with a tentative D call TRBD1 (5 bases). In germline, CDR1 is MGHRA, CDR2 YSYEKL. This CDR3 has 15 amino acids. V was cut by 2 bases and J by 1 base, with 12 bases left in between. CDR3 residues: CASSQTPQGSYEQYF. DNA of the CDR3: TGCGCCAGCAGCCAAACTCCCCAGGGTTCCTACGAGCAGTACTTC.

The chain is built from TRBV5-1 and TRBJ2-7; TRBD2 is a possible D gene (6 bases). This CDR3 region has 16 residues. The V end was cut by 4 bases, the J end by 2 bases, with 19 bases between. Per the germline V gene, CDR1 is SGHRS and CDR2 is YFSETQ. In DNA, the CDR3 is TGCGCCAGCAGCCCGCGACTGGGGCGGGAAGCCTACGAGCAGTACTTC. Its translation is CASSPRLGREAYEQYF. Combining the CDR3 with reference TRBV5-1 and TRBJ2-7 gives the whole variable domain KAGVTQTPRYLIKTRGQQVTLSCSPISGHRSVSWYQQTPGQGLQFLFEYFSETQRNKGNFPGRFSGRQFSNSRSEMNVSTLELGDSALYLCASSPRLGREAYEQYFGPGTRLTVT.

The J gene is TRBJ2-1, the V gene TRBV6-4, with TRBD1 identical over 7 bases. This CDR3 is 14 amino acids long. CDR1 MRHNA and CDR2 SNTAGT come from the germline V gene. Trimming at V came to 3 bases and at J to 6 bases, leaving 5 bases not matched to a gene. The CDR3 region is CASSESDRANEQFF. DNA of the CDR3: TGTGCCAGCAGTGAATCTGACAGGGCCAATGAGCAGTTCTTC.

V and J are TRBV9 and TRBJ2-3, with a weak D call TRBD1 (5 bases). The CDR3 is 14 amino acids. Trimming left V 4 bases short and J 4 bases short, with 13 bases between. Germline CDR1 and CDR2: SGDLS and YYNGEE. For the CDR3, the DNA is TGTGCCAGCAGCCGGCCGGAAGGGGCAGATACGCAGTATTTT. Translated, it gives CASSRPEGADTQYF.

The chain uses TRBV7-8 and TRBJ1-2, with 7 positions matching TRBD1. The CDR3 is made up of 15 amino acids. The V segment lost 4 bases and the J segment 4 bases; nucleotides outside the gene matches: 9. Germline V gene sequence: CDR1 SGHVS, CDR2 FQNEAQ. CDR3 residues: CASSSWTGSTYGYTF. The CDR3 DNA sequence: TGTGCCAGCAGCTCTTGGACAGGAAGCACCTATGGCTACACCTTC.

The chain is built from TRBV10-2 and TRBJ2-1; the match to TRBD2 covers 9 bases. Germline V gives CDR1 WSHSY, CDR2 SAAADI. The CDR3 covers 14 residues. The trim removed 8 bases at V and 13 bases at J, leaving 15 bases unmatched. This CDR3 is CASSPGLATEDQFF. The CDR3 bases are TGCGCCAGCTCTCCGGGACTAGCAACCGAGGACCAGTTCTTC.

The chain employs TRBV5-6 and TRBJ2-1; D may be TRBD2 (6 bases). The CDR3 covers 14 residues. V shed 0 bases and J shed 10 bases, with 14 bases lying between them. The germline CDR1 and CDR2 sequences are SGHDT and YYEEEE. The CDR3: CASSLEGGWREQFF. Here the CDR3 DNA reads TGTGCCAGCAGCTTGGAAGGAGGGTGGAGGGAGCAGTTCTTC.

This clone was counted between two and nine times. This chain connects TRBV5-1 to TRBJ1-2; possibly TRBD1 for D (6 bases). This CDR3 comprises 13 residues. The germline CDR1 and CDR2 sequences are SGHRS and YFSETQ. The V end was cut by 0 bases, the J end by 7 bases, with 10 bases between. The CDR3 here is CASSLETGSGYTF. The CDR3 DNA reads as TGCGCCAGCAGCTTGGAAACAGGGTCTGGCTACACCTTC.

In its sample, this clone was seen once. The chain uses TRBV27 and TRBJ2-1; D possibly corresponds to TRBD1 (6 bases). Germline CDR1 MNHEY, CDR2 SMNVEV (reference sequence). The V end was cut by 5 bases, the J end by 5 bases, with 10 bases between. The CDR3 is 13 residues long. DNA for the CDR3: TGTGCCAGCAGTCCACAGGGCGACAATGAGCAGTTCTTC. Translating it yields CASSPQGDNEQFF.